Shown below are 19 T cell receptor beta chains from a single sample sequenced in a study of T-cell reconstitution after alpha-beta-depleted transplantation in children. Library preparation (for TCRbeta) was performed with unique molecular identifiers. TCRdb re-analysed the PCR reads in MiXCR, keeping a single row per CDR3 protein. There are some 520,000 distinct CDR3 sequences in the sample; 30% to 35% occur only once, and approximately 2.3% lies in the top ten. The sample was PBMCs from the stem cell graft donor, taken from the stem cell graft. These receptors all stem from a human donor who donated a stem cell graft to a child with aplastic anemia.

This chain links TRBV29-1 with TRBJ1-4; D not resolved. In germline, CDR1 is SQVTM, CDR2 ANQGSEA. There are 12 residues in the CDR3. The germline V and J ends were trimmed by 4 bases and 1 base, with 4 bases remaining between them. CDR3 in DNA: TGCAGCGTTGGGGGAACTAATGAAAAACTGTTTTTT. Protein product: CSVGGTNEKLFF.

This chain uses TRBV5-1 with TRBJ1-6, with 8 positions matching TRBD1. The CDR3 has 19 amino acids. Germline CDR1 and CDR2: SGHRS and YFSETQ. V dropped 0 bases and J dropped 0; count of bases not matched to a gene: 8. The CDR3 DNA follows: TGCGCCAGCAGCTTGGGTGACAGGGGAGATAGCTCCTATAATTCACCCCTCCACTTT. This codes for CASSLGDRGDSSYNSPLHF.

The sample holds a few counts of this clonotype. The V call is TRBV7-2, the J call TRBJ2-7; the match to TRBD2 covers 9 bases. The germline V gene has CDR1 SGHTA and CDR2 FQGNSA. With V trimmed by 6 bases and J by 4 bases, 16 bases remained unmatched. This CDR3 has 17 residues. The CDR3 is CASRREGGIAGVYEQYF. As DNA, the CDR3 is TGTGCCAGCAGAAGAGAGGGGGGGATAGCGGGAGTTTACGAGCAGTACTTC.

There are a few counts of this clonotype. The V call is TRBV7-2, the J call TRBJ2-1; TRBD2 aligns across 11 bases. V gave up 5 bases and J gave up 7 bases; unmatched junction bases: 10. CDR3 size: 16 residues. Per the germline V gene, CDR1 is SGHTA and CDR2 is FQGNSA. The DNA of the CDR3 is TGTGCCAGCAGCGCCCGAGTAGCGGGAGGGAGGAATGAGCAGTTCTTC. This encodes CASSARVAGGRNEQFF.

The chain carries TRBV20-1 and TRBJ2-1, with D possibly matching TRBD2 (6 bases). V lost 3 bases to trimming and J lost 10 bases, with 19 bases between them. This CDR3 spans 14 amino acids. Looked up from germline, CDR1 is DFQATT and CDR2 is SNEGSKA (reference sequence). The CDR3 bases are TGCAGTGCTAGCGGTGATAGCGGTATTGGGGAGCAGTTCTTC. Amino acids: CSASGDSGIGEQFF.

V and J are TRBV5-6 and TRBJ1-3, with unresolved D. CDR1 is SGHDT and CDR2 is YYEEEE in the germline V gene. The CDR3 is 14 amino acids. Trimming left V 7 bases short and J 0 bases short, with 11 bases between. This CDR3 is CASEPHLSGNTIYF. The DNA of the CDR3 is TGTGCCAGCGAACCACACCTCTCTGGAAACACCATATATTTT.

The V and J genes are TRBV12-3 or TRBV12-4 and TRBJ2-1; TRBD2 matches at 9 bases. Trimming took 5 bases from V and 7 from J; bases not matched to a gene: 9. The CDR3 extends over 15 amino acids. CDR3 bases: TGTGCCAGCAGTCGACTAGCGGAGGCTAGGAATGAGCAGTTCTTC. The encoded protein is CASSRLAEARNEQFF.

V and J are TRBV29-1 and TRBJ1-2, with no clear D. Germline V gives CDR1 SQVTM, CDR2 ANQGSEA. The germline V and J ends were trimmed by 7 bases and 7 bases, with 16 bases remaining between them. The length of the CDR3 is 12 residues. The CDR3 loop reads CSASTDSGGYTF. Here the CDR3 DNA reads TGCAGCGCCTCCACGGACTCGGGTGGCTACACCTTC.

The CDR3 nucleotides are TGTGCCGCCTCCGGGACTAGCGGGAGAATGAGGGGCTCCTACAATGAGCAGTTCTTC. Protein: CAASGTSGRMRGSYNEQFF. The genes are TRBV30 and TRBJ2-1, with 14 positions matching TRBD2. Germline CDR1 reads GTSNPN; CDR2 reads SVGIG (reference sequence). V lost 8 bases and J lost 0; bases outside the gene matches: 15. The CDR3 totals 19 residues. The variable domain in full, with the rest retrieved from reference TRBV30 and TRBJ2-1, is SQTIHQWPATLVQPVGSPLSLECTVEGTSNPNLYWYRQAAGRGLQLLFYSVGIGQISSEVPQNLSASRPQDRQFILSSKKLLLSDSGFYLCAASGTSGRMRGSYNEQFFGPGTRLTVL.

The rearrangement uses TRBV12-3 or TRBV12-4 and TRBJ1-1, with a possible D match to TRBD1 (5 bases). The germline V and J ends were trimmed by 6 bases and 1 base, with 18 bases remaining between them. The CDR3 runs to 16 residues. Here the CDR3 reads CASSPGSGQANTEAFF. CDR3 DNA sequence: TGTGCCAGCAGCCCCGGGTCCGGACAAGCGAACACTGAAGCTTTCTTT.

J is TRBJ1-5 and V is TRBV5-1; 10 bases are a match to TRBD1. This CDR3 is built from 14 residues. Germline CDR1 SGHRS, CDR2 YFSETQ. J was trimmed by 9 bases and V by 4 bases; bases with no gene match: 7. This chain's CDR3 is CASSVDRGLWPQHF. The CDR3 region has the DNA TGCGCCAGCAGCGTTGACAGGGGGCTCTGGCCCCAGCATTTT.

The chain uses TRBV14 and TRBJ1-6; unclear D gene. Germline CDR1 reads SGHDN; CDR2 reads FVKESK. This CDR3 has 12 residues. The ends were cut back, 1 base at V and 10 bases at J, with 5 bases in the middle. This CDR3 reads CASSQVGSPLHF. The CDR3 nucleotides are TGTGCCAGCAGCCAAGTTGGGTCACCCCTCCACTTT. Variable domain in full (rest from reference TRBV14 and TRBJ1-6): EAGVTQFPSHSVIEKGQTVTLRCDPISGHDNLYWYRRVMGKEIKFLLHFVKESKQDESGMPNNRFLAERTGGTYSTLKVQPAELEDSGVYFCASSQVGSPLHFGNGTRLTVT.

Only a few counts were recorded for this clonotype. The chain links TRBV7-9 to TRBJ2-2; 8 nucleotides align to TRBD2. Germline CDR1 SEHNR, CDR2 FQNEAQ (reference sequence). The junction had 5 bases not matched to a gene; V was cut back by 3 bases and J by 5 bases. The CDR3 totals 15 residues. CDR3 region: CASSFAGGRTGELFF. The DNA of the CDR3 is TGTGCCAGCAGCTTTGCGGGAGGAAGGACCGGGGAGCTGTTTTTT.

This clonotype was found a few times. The CDR3 protein is CASSLQSGQISYNEQFF. The CDR3 coding sequence is TGTGCCAGCAGCTTGCAGTCGGGACAGATCTCCTACAATGAGCAGTTCTTC. The rearrangement links TRBV7-2 to TRBJ2-1; TRBD1 matches at 7 bases. Germline lookup yields CDR1 SGHTA and CDR2 FQGNSA. This CDR3 has 17 residues. Losses at the gene ends were 3 bases for V and 0 bases for J; bases not matched to a gene: 8. The full variable domain, in which reference TRBV7-2 and TRBJ2-1 provide the parts outside the CDR3, is GAGVSQSPSNKVTEKGKDVELRCDPISGHTALYWYRQSLGQGLEFLIYFQGNSAPDKSGLPSDRFSAERTGGSVSTLTIQRTQQEDSAVYLCASSLQSGQISYNEQFFGPGTRLTVL.

This clonotype was detected a few times. This sequence joins TRBV20-1 and TRBJ2-3; the D is unclear. This CDR3 is 13 amino acids long. Trimming took 2 bases from V and 2 from J, leaving 8 bases between them. CDR1 is DFQATT, CDR2 SNEGSKA, per germline (reference sequence). DNA for the CDR3: TGCAGTGCTAGAAAGGCGCACACAGATACGCAGTATTTT. Translating it yields CSARKAHTDTQYF.

About this clonotype: The germline gene is not matched at one end of the junction; a read error may be the cause. This chain links TRBV5-1 with TRBJ2-3; possibly TRBD2 for D (5 bases). Germline assignment: CDR1 SGHRS and CDR2 YFSETQ. This CDR3 has 14 amino acids. In DNA form, the CDR3 reads TGTGCCAGCAGCTTACGGACTAGCACAGATACGCAGTATTTT. This translates into CASSLRTSTDTQYF.

This chain joins TRBV18 and TRBJ1-1; TRBD1 matches at 7 bases. V dropped 4 bases and J dropped 0; count of bases not matched to a gene: 5. CDR3 size: 15 residues. CDR1 and CDR2 (germline): KGHSH, LQKENI. The CDR3 DNA reads as TGTGCCAGCTCACAGGGGGCCAGGGTGAACACTGAAGCTTTCTTT. This gives the protein CASSQGARVNTEAFF.

This chain links TRBV15 with TRBJ1-5, with 7 bases lining up with TRBD1. The CDR3 loop spans 15 amino acids. J gave up 0 bases and V 6 bases, and 5 bases lay outside the gene matches. Germline V gene data show CDR1 as LNHNV and CDR2 as YYDKDF (reference sequence). The DNA for the CDR3 is TGTGCCACCAGTACGACAGGGAATAGCAATCAGCCCCAGCATTTT. Translated: CATSTTGNSNQPQHF.

CDR3: CASSTRTGGSSEAFF. The CDR3 bases are TGTGCCAGCAGCACAAGGACAGGGGGGTCATCTGAAGCTTTCTTT. The V gene is TRBV7-9, the J gene TRBJ1-1; TRBD1 matches 10 bases. This CDR3 comprises 15 residues. J gave up 6 bases and V 5 bases, and 9 bases lay outside the gene matches. The V gene's germline CDR1 is SEHNR and CDR2 FQNEAQ (reference sequence).